Listed below are T cell receptor beta chains from one sample, sequenced in a study. Using immunoSEQ multiplex PCR, the repertoire was profiled, and TCRdb retains in-frame clones only, with some absent. The repertoire holds tens of thousands of clones, with over 85% as singletons. The sample comprised PBMCs. Receptors were obtained from a man aged 35 to 55 with rheumatoid arthritis. Both conserved end residues are part of each CDR3. A D gene is named only where the DNA matches it firmly. A row's size may be missing; if present it is once, few, many or a size class.

clone_size,d_call,v_call,j_call,cdr3_aa,cdr3_nt
NA,TRBD2,TRBV7-8,TRBJ2-3,CASSPGLAGTTDTQYF,TGTGCCAGCAGCCCAGGACTAGCGGGAACCACAGATACGCAGTATTTT
NA,TRBD1,TRBV6-5,TRBJ1-1,CASSPHGTGNTEAFF,TGTGCCAGCAGTCCTCATGGGACAGGAAACACTGAAGCTTTCTTT
NA,TRBD1,TRBV19,TRBJ2-1,CASSRTGGAYNEQFF,TGTGCCAGTAGTAGGACAGGGGGCGCCTACAATGAGCAGTTCTTC
NA,NA,TRBV6-2/TRBV6-3,TRBJ2-1,CASSPLNEQFF,TGTGCCAGCAGTCCCCTCAATGAGCAGTTCTTC
once,TRBD1,TRBV11-2,TRBJ2-4,CASSEGTGRRNIQYF,TGTGCCAGCAGCGAAGGGACAGGCAGGAGGAACATTCAGTACTTC
NA,NA,TRBV19,TRBJ1-5,CASTRLGGSNQPQHF,TGTGCCAGTACCCGTCTCGGGGGGAGCAATCAGCCCCAGCATTTT
NA,NA,TRBV1,TRBJ2-3,CTSSQGVTDTQYF,TGCACCAGCAGCCAAGGGGTTACAGATACGCAGTATTTT
NA,NA,TRBV3-1/TRBV3-2,TRBJ1-2,CASSAGPYGYTF,TGTGCCAGCAGCGCAGGACCCTATGGCTACACCTTC
NA,TRBD2,TRBV11-3,TRBJ2-7,CASSFTSGNEQYF,TGTGCCAGCAGCTTCACTAGCGGGAACGAGCAGTACTTC
NA,TRBD1,TRBV7-9,TRBJ2-6,CASSLGGTVSGANVLTF,TGTGCCAGCAGCTTAGGGGGGACAGTCTCTGGGGCCAACGTCCTGACTTTC
NA,NA,TRBV19,TRBJ1-2,CASSRGKSNYGYTF,TGTGCCAGTAGCCGGGGTAAATCTAACTATGGCTACACCTTC
NA,NA,TRBV6-1,TRBJ2-7,CASSEYTGWTYEQYF,TGTGCCAGCAGTGAATACACAGGGTGGACCTACGAGCAGTACTTC
NA,NA,TRBV3-1/TRBV3-2,TRBJ2-5,CASSRRPPPPMAQETQYF,TGTGCCAGCAGCCGACGGCCGCCCCCCCCCATGGCCCAAGAGACCCAGTACTTC
NA,NA,TRBV28,TRBJ2-1,CASSFWADNEQFF,TGTGCCAGCAGTTTCTGGGCAGACAATGAGCAGTTCTTC
once,TRBD2,TRBV7-9,TRBJ2-7,CASSSGLAGGEQYF,TGTGCCAGCAGCTCCGGACTAGCGGGGGGCGAGCAGTACTTC
few,NA,TRBV28,TRBJ1-5,CASSLDIQGRNQPQHF,TGTGCCAGCAGTTTAGACATACAGGGACGCAATCAGCCCCAGCATTTT
NA,NA,TRBV15,TRBJ2-7,CATSRDRGSYEQYF,TGTGCCACCAGCAGAGATAGAGGATCCTACGAGCAGTACTTC
NA,TRBD1,TRBV28,TRBJ2-7,CASSDGQGDIHEQYF,TGTGCCAGCAGCGACGGACAGGGGGATATCCACGAGCAGTACTTC
NA,NA,TRBV5-1,TRBJ1-5,CALKEGRQFQPQHF,TGCGCCCTTAAGGAGGGCCGACAATTTCAGCCCCAGCATTTT
NA,TRBD1,TRBV7-8,TRBJ2-7,CASSMGTGSFLYEQYF,TGTGCCAGCAGCATGGGGACAGGGTCTTTTCTATACGAGCAGTACTTC
once,NA,TRBV27,TRBJ2-1,CASSLSDRREQFF,TGTGCCAGCAGTTTATCGGACCGAAGGGAGCAGTTCTTC
NA,TRBD1,TRBV5-4,TRBJ2-1,CASSSGTAPNEQFF,TGTGCCAGCAGCTCGGGGACAGCCCCCAATGAGCAGTTCTTC
NA,TRBD1,TRBV19,TRBJ2-4,CASSIVRGAKNIQYF,TGTGCCAGTAGTATCGTCAGGGGGGCCAAAAACATTCAGTACTTC
NA,NA,TRBV29-1,TRBJ2-6,CSVARDTGRSGANVLTF,TGCAGCGTGGCCCGGGACACCGGGAGGTCTGGGGCCAACGTCCTGACTTTC
NA,NA,TRBV19,TRBJ2-5,CASSIGRGKGEETQYF,TGTGCCAGTAGTATAGGGCGAGGGAAAGGGGAAGAGACCCAGTACTTC
few,TRBD1,TRBV6-2/TRBV6-3,TRBJ2-5,CASSYDRGGYQETQYF,TGTGCCAGCAGTTACGACAGGGGTGGGTACCAAGAGACCCAGTACTTC
NA,NA,TRBV7-9,TRBJ2-7,CASSPPPGAGSYEQYF,TGTGCCAGCAGCCCTCCGCCCGGTGCTGGGTCCTACGAGCAGTACTTC
NA,TRBD1,TRBV28,TRBJ1-1,CASSWAGGNTEAFF,TGTGCCAGCAGTTGGGCAGGGGGCAACACTGAAGCTTTCTTT
NA,NA,TRBV7-6,TRBJ1-1,CASSLTGISEAFF,TGTGCCAGCAGCCTTACAGGTATCTCTGAAGCTTTCTTT
NA,NA,TRBV6-4,TRBJ1-6,CASSDRDNSPLHF,TGTGCCAGCAGTGACAGGGATAATTCACCCCTCCACTTT
NA,NA,TRBV6-5,TRBJ2-7,CAVGWDYEQYF,TGTGCCGTCGGCTGGGACTACGAGCAGTACTTC
NA,TRBD2,TRBV5-4,TRBJ2-5,CASSLSGEGETQYF,TGTGCCAGCAGCTTGTCGGGGGAGGGAGAGACCCAGTACTTC
once,NA,TRBV7-8,TRBJ1-2,CASSDWTETYGYTF,TGTGCCAGCAGCGATTGGACCGAGACCTATGGCTACACCTTC
NA,TRBD1,TRBV19,TRBJ1-2,CATSTGTYGYTF,TGTGCCACCTCGACAGGGACCTATGGCTACACCTTC
few,TRBD1,TRBV27,TRBJ1-2,CASSPPRDRANYGYTF,TGTGCCAGCAGCCCCCCCCGGGACAGGGCTAACTATGGCTACACCTTC
NA,TRBD1,TRBV29-1,TRBJ2-7,CSVTDRAPYEQYF,TGCAGCGTAACAGACAGGGCCCCATACGAGCAGTACTTC
NA,NA,TRBV7-3,TRBJ1-6,CASSLLPGQNSPLHF,TGTGCCAGCAGCTTACTACCGGGACAAAATTCACCCCTCCACTTT
NA,NA,TRBV2,TRBJ1-1,CASSDGQLNTEAFF,TGTGCCAGCAGCGACGGACAGTTGAACACTGAAGCTTTCTTT
NA,NA,TRBV10-3,TRBJ2-2,CAISPQAALLTGELFF,TGTGCCATCAGTCCTCAGGCGGCCTTGTTAACCGGGGAGCTGTTTTTT
NA,TRBD2,TRBV10-3,TRBJ2-7,CAISSGTSGSSEQYF,TGTGCCATCAGCTCCGGGACTAGCGGGAGTTCCGAGCAGTACTTC
NA,NA,TRBV19,TRBJ2-5,CASSIQGAQETQYF,TGTGCCAGTAGTATTCAGGGCGCACAAGAGACCCAGTACTTC
NA,TRBD2,TRBV28,TRBJ2-1,CASSPSSGRTAEQFF,TGTGCCAGCAGTCCATCTAGCGGGAGAACGGCTGAGCAGTTCTTC
NA,NA,TRBV28,TRBJ1-5,CASRGDSNQPQHF,TGTGCCAGCAGGGGAGATAGCAATCAGCCCCAGCATTTT
NA,TRBD2,TRBV27,TRBJ2-5,CASSRTSVQETQYF,TGTGCCAGCAGTAGGACTAGCGTTCAAGAGACCCAGTACTTC
NA,TRBD2,TRBV2,TRBJ2-5,CASSAGGLAEETQYF,TGTGCCAGCAGTGCGGGCGGACTAGCGGAAGAGACCCAGTACTTC
NA,TRBD1,TRBV2,TRBJ1-1,CASTLDRVVTEAFF,TGTGCCAGCACTTTAGACAGGGTCGTCACTGAAGCTTTCTTT
NA,TRBD1,TRBV5-1,TRBJ1-4,CASSSRTGTQLGSNEKLFF,TGCGCCAGCAGCAGCCGGACAGGAACTCAACTCGGGTCTAATGAAAAACTGTTTTTT
NA,NA,TRBV3-1/TRBV3-2,TRBJ1-4,CASSQSGGAEKLFF,TGTGCCAGCAGCCAATCCGGAGGGGCCGAAAAACTGTTTTTT
NA,NA,TRBV10-3,TRBJ2-3,CAISEKEGQDTQYF,TGTGCCATCAGTGAGAAAGAGGGTCAAGATACGCAGTATTTT
NA,NA,TRBV30,TRBJ1-1,CAWSLLGTEAFF,TGTGCCTGGAGTCTTCTGGGGACTGAAGCTTTCTTT
NA,TRBD1,TRBV11-2,TRBJ1-3,CASSLGQGSGNTIYF,TGTGCCAGCAGCTTGGGACAGGGCTCTGGAAACACCATATATTTT
NA,TRBD1,TRBV10-3,TRBJ2-3,CAISESTGGYADTQYF,TGTGCCATCAGTGAGTCAACAGGGGGGTACGCAGATACGCAGTATTTT
NA,NA,TRBV19,TRBJ1-3,CASRPISGNTIYF,TGTGCCAGCCGACCTATCTCTGGAAACACCATATATTTT